This T cell receptor (beta chain) was sequenced in a study of OX40 agonist ivuxolimab in advanced cancers. Background on the study: Patients got intravenous ivuxolimab at 0.01 to 10 mg/kg every 2 weeks. Patients were under 90% male with ages roughly 20 to 85, mean approximately 55.

Study findings and constraints: Those patients achieving a partial response at 0.1-3.0 mg/kg showed among the lowest clonal expansion. CD4+ T cells averaged fewer expanded clones than CD8+ T cells.

Of note for this clone: Its antigen is unidentified.

TCRdb's copy holds only in-frame clones and misses some; the assay was immunoSEQ multiplex PCR. The data show about 49,000 clones, with approximately 81% seen just once and approximately 5.8% held by the top ten. CDR1 is SGHNT and CDR2 is YYREEE in the germline V gene (reference sequence). The CDR3 covers 14 residues. Trimming removed 2 bases from V and 5 bases from J; junction bases left unmatched: 1. This chain uses TRBV5-4 with TRBJ2-1, with 10 bases matching TRBD2. This sample comprised CD4+ or CD8+ T cells sorted from blood, obtained in a trial of the OX40 agonist ivuxolimab. This TCR was sampled from an adult with an advanced solid tumor such as melanoma, head and neck, liver or kidney cancer. CDR3 DNA sequence: TGTGCCAGCAGCTTTCTAGCGGGGGACAATGAGCAGTTCTTC. Its protein product is CASSFLAGDNEQFF.